This T cell receptor (beta chain) emerged from a study of T-cell reconstitution after alpha-beta-depleted transplantation in children. Study conclusions and caveats: In patients about two months after transplant, alpha-beta T cells reportedly arose from several hundred expanded graft clones. High day-60 TCRbeta diversity in some patients came from surviving recipient T cells and thymic progenitors. At the one-year point after transplant, T-cell counts and TCRbeta diversity were found to come mostly from T cells that had been newly produced.

In regard to this clonotype: Its antigen is not known.

The CDR3 is 15 residues long. CDR1 SSHAT and CDR2 FNYEAQ come from the germline V gene (reference sequence). The ends were cut back, 3 bases at V and 3 bases at J, with 12 bases in the middle. The TCRbeta library was prepared with unique molecular identifiers. TCRdb itself ran the PCR reads through MiXCR, one entry per CDR3 protein. The sample has about 97,000 distinct CDR3 sequences, about 6% seen once. This material consisted of PBMCs, mostly from graft donor cells, taken 60 days after TCRalphabeta/CD19-depleted stem cell transplant. This TCR was recovered from a female patient between 2 and 15 years old who had a stem cell transplant for Fanconi anemia, so the T cells may come from the graft donor. The gene calls are TRBV7-7 and TRBJ1-5, with D tentatively TRBD1 (6 bases). As DNA, the CDR3 is TGTGCCAGCAGCTTCTCCAGGGGAACCAATCAGCCCCAGCATTTT. Its translation: CASSFSRGTNQPQHF.